This T cell receptor (beta chain) appears in the sequencing data of a study of blood T cell repertoires in COVID-19. Some clones are missing from TCRdb's copy, which holds only in-frame ones; the method was immunoSEQ multiplex PCR. The sample consists of 150,000 or so clones, around nine tenths of them appearing once. The CDR3 covers 17 residues. V was clipped by 4 bases and J by 0 bases, with 18 bases between them. Germline CDR1 and CDR2: SGHAT and FQNNGV. The material sequenced was peripheral blood. This receptor was obtained from a human donor in a cohort sampled during active COVID-19. The chain has TRBV11-2 and TRBJ1-2, with D uncertain. CDR3 bases: TGTGCCAGCAGCTCGAATACCCCCCAGGCAGCTAACTATGGCTACACCTTC. Translated, it gives CASSSNTPQAANYGYTF.